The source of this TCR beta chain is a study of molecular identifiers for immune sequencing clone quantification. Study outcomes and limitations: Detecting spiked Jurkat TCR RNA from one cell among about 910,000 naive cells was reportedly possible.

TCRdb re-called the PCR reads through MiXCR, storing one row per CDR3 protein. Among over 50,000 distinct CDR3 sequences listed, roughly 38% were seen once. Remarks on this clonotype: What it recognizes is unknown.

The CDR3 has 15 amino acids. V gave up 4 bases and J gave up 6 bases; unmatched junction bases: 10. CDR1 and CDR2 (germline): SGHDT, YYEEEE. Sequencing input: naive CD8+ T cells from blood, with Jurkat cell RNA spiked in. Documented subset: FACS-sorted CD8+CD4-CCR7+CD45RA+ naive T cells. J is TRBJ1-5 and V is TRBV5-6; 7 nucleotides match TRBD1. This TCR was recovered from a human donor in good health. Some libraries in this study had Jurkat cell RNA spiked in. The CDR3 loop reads CASSPSTGSFQPQHF. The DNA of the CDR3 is TGTGCCAGCAGCCCTTCGACAGGGTCTTTTCAGCCCCAGCATTTT. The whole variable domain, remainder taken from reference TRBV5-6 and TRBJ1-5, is DAGVTQSPTHLIKTRGQQVTLRCSPKSGHDTVSWYQQALGQGPQFIFQYYEEEERQRGNFPDRFSGHQFPNYSSELNVNALLLGDSALYLCASSPSTGSFQPQHFGDGTRLSIL.